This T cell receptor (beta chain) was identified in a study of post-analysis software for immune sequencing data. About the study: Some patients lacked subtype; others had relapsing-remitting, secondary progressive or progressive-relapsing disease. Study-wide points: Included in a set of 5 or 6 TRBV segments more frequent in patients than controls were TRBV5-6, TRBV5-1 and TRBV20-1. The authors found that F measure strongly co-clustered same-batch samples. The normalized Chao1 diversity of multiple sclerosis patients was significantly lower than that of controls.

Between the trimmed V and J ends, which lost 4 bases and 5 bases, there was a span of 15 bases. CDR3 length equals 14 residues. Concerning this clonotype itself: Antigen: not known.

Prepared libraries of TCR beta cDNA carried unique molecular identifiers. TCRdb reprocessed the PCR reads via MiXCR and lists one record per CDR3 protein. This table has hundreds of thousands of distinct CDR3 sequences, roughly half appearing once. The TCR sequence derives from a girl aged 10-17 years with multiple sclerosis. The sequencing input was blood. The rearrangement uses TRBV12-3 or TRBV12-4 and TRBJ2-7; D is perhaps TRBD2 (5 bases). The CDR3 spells CASSWETLPHEQYF. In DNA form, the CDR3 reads TGTGCCAGCAGTTGGGAGACTCTCCCGCACGAGCAGTACTTC.